A single sample gave rise to the 18 T cell receptor beta chains below, sequenced in a study of breast tumors, draining lymph nodes, adjacent tissues. Samples came from axillary lymph nodes draining the breast cancer. MiXCR was run by TCRdb on the multiplex PCR reads, yielding one entry per CDR3 protein. This table has 250,000 or so distinct CDR3 sequences, around 30% appearing once. The sequenced material came from axillary lymph node tissue. These receptors all stem from a female donor with breast cancer. Some clones in this sample may be carry-over from other donors' samples.

In its sample, this clonotype was seen many times. This chain connects TRBV11-2 to TRBJ1-5; a weak D match, TRBD1 (5 bases). The CDR3 spans 14 residues. Trimming stripped 8 bases from V and 5 bases from J, with 16 bases between. Germline loops: CDR1 SGHAT, CDR2 FQNNGV. CDR3 sequence (DNA): TGTGCCAGCGCCCTAGGAATGGGGGATCAGCCCCAGCATTTT. Translating it yields CASALGMGDQPQHF. Full variable domain (rest looked up from reference TRBV11-2 and TRBJ1-5): EAGVAQSPRYKIIEKRQSVAFWCNPISGHATLYWYQQILGQGPKLLIQFQNNGVVDDSQLPKDRFSAERLKGVDSTLKIQPAKLEDSAVYLCASALGMGDQPQHFGDGTRLSIL.

Regarding this clonotype: This may be a read error: a much more frequent sequence differs by one nucleotide. V usage is TRBV7-3 and J usage is TRBJ2-1; 9 bases fit TRBD1. CDR1 and CDR2 (germline): SGHTA, FQGTGA. The CDR3 contains 19 residues. The CDR3 DNA follows: TGTGCCAGCAGCCATCGGTTATCTGGGACAGGGTCCCCTTACAAGGAGCAGTTCTTC. This sequence encodes CASSHRLSGTGSPYKEQFF.

The chain combines TRBV27 with TRBJ2-6; D unclear. Per germline, CDR1 MNHEY and CDR2 SMNVEV (reference sequence). Deletions cut 2 bases from V and 0 bases from J, with 5 bases between. This CDR3 region has 15 residues. The CDR3 DNA follows: TGTGCCAGCAGTTTAGGCGCCTCTGGGGCCAACGTCCTGACTTTC. Amino acids: CASSLGASGANVLTF.

Details on this clonotype: The final CDR3 position lacks the conserved phenylalanine or tryptophan, pointing to a likely read error. The rearrangement joins TRBV25-1 to TRBJ1-4; perhaps TRBD1 as D (5 bases). The CDR3 has 16 amino acids. The V gene's germline CDR1 is MGHDK and CDR2 SYGVNS. CDR3 DNA sequence: TGTGCCAGCAGTGAATATCTTGGACAATCTAATAAAAAACTGTTTTAT. Amino acid sequence: CASSEYLGQSNKKLFY.

The sample holds many counts of this clonotype. The chain recombines TRBV12-3 or TRBV12-4 with TRBJ2-1; possible D gene TRBD2, 6 bases. This CDR3 contains 16 residues. The germline V and J ends were trimmed by 6 bases and 6 bases, with 21 bases remaining between them. CDR3 residues: CASREGLFSGVNEQFF. DNA for the CDR3: TGTGCCAGCAGGGAGGGACTTTTCTCTGGGGTCAATGAGCAGTTCTTC.

Many counts were recorded for this clonotype. This chain connects TRBV29-1 to TRBJ1-1; D ambiguous. The germline V gene has CDR1 SQVTM and CDR2 ANQGSEA. The CDR3 runs to 13 residues. The ends were cut back, 3 bases at V and 2 bases at J, with 10 bases in the middle. The DNA for the CDR3 is TGCAGCGTTGAGCAGGCTGACAACACTGAAGCTTTCTTT. Protein sequence: CSVEQADNTEAFF.

A note on this clonotype: The germline gene is not matched at one end of the junction; a read error may be the cause. The V and J genes are TRBV3-1 and TRBJ2-3, with 9 positions matching TRBD1. The CDR3 length is 13 residues. Looked up from germline, CDR1 is LGHDT and CDR2 is YNNKEL (reference sequence). The CDR3 sequence is CSSSQDAGTGSYF. CDR3 nucleotide sequence: TGTTCCAGCAGCCAAGATGCTGGGACAGGGAGTTATTTT.

This chain links TRBV9 with TRBJ1-5; TRBD1 is a possible D gene (5 bases). The CDR3 covers 17 residues. Trimming stripped 4 bases from V and 0 bases from J, with 17 bases between. The germline gives CDR1 SGDLS, CDR2 YYNGEE. The CDR3 DNA is TGTGCCAGCAGCCCCAGCGGGACCCCAGATAGCAATCAGCCCCAGCATTTT. Its protein is CASSPSGTPDSNQPQHF.

This clonotype was counted ten times or more. The V call is TRBV2, the J call TRBJ1-5, with a tentative D call TRBD1 (6 bases). The ends were cut back, 8 bases at V and 1 base at J, with 12 bases in the middle. This CDR3 comprises 14 residues. The V gene's germline CDR1 is SNHLY and CDR2 FYNNEI. DNA for the CDR3: TGTGCCAGCTGTCGGGACATCAGCAATCAGCCCCAGCATTTT. Its translation is CASCRDISNQPQHF. Full variable domain (outside the CDR3, taken from reference TRBV2 and TRBJ1-5): EPEVTQTPSHQVTQMGQEVILRCVPISNHLYFYWYRQILGQKVEFLVSFYNNEISEKSEIFDDQFSVERPDGSNFTLKIRSTKLEDSAMYFCASCRDISNQPQHFGDGTRLSIL.

About this clonotype itself: This may stem from a read error, because a much larger clone lies one nucleotide away. The V and J genes are TRBV9 and TRBJ2-5, with D possibly TRBD2 on 6 matching bases. Germline loops: CDR1 SGDLS, CDR2 YYNGEE. The CDR3 loop spans 15 amino acids. As DNA, the CDR3 is TGTGCCAGCACCCCTCGACTAGACCCCAAAGAGACCCCGTACTTC. It codes for CASTPRLDPKETPYF. The full variable domain, its missing parts supplied by reference TRBV9 and TRBJ2-5, is DSGVTQTPKHLITATGQRVTLRCSPRSGDLSVYWYQQSLDQGLQFLIQYYNGEERAKGNILERFSAQQFPDLHSELNLSSLELGDSALYFCASTPRLDPKETPYFGPGTRLLVL.

About this clonotype itself: It may be a read error: a sequence one base away is much more abundant. The CDR3: CASSQVGQRSYGYPF. CDR3 nucleotide sequence: TGTGCCAGCAGCCAAGTAGGACAGAGAAGCTATGGCTACCCCTTC. V and J are TRBV7-2 and TRBJ1-2, with D possibly being TRBD1 (6 bases). The germline V gene has CDR1 SGHTA and CDR2 FQGNSA. This CDR3 has 15 residues.

This clonotype was detected many times. The chain joins TRBV11-3 to TRBJ2-1; D may be TRBD2 (6 bases). CDR1 is SGHNT and CDR2 is YENEEA in the germline V gene. The CDR3 extends over 15 amino acids. Trimming cost V 3 bases and J 2 bases, with 11 bases left between them. DNA of the CDR3: TGTGCCAGCAGCTTGTTGGGACTCCCCTACAATGAGCAGTTCTTC. Amino acids: CASSLLGLPYNEQFF.

The V gene is TRBV29-1, the J gene TRBJ2-7, with 8 bases identical to TRBD1. The CDR3 sequence is 14 residues long. Trimming took 8 bases from V and 3 from J; bases not matched to a gene: 12. Germline V gene sequence: CDR1 SQVTM, CDR2 ANQGSEA. The CDR3 region is CSYGTGGMGYEQYF. The CDR3 nucleotides are TGCAGCTATGGGACAGGCGGAATGGGCTACGAGCAGTACTTC.

This clonotype was detected many times. V is TRBV2 and J is TRBJ2-7, with D perhaps matching TRBD1 (5 bases). Deletions cut 5 bases from V and 2 bases from J, with 7 bases between. The germline gives CDR1 SNHLY, CDR2 FYNNEI. The CDR3 extends over 12 amino acids. Here the CDR3 reads CASSQTAYEQYF. The CDR3 bases are TGTGCCAGCAGTCAGACAGCCTACGAGCAGTACTTC.

A note on this clonotype: A single base separates this from a much larger clone, so it may be a read error. This chain connects TRBV6-1 to TRBJ1-4; D call uncertain. The V gene lost 4 bases and the J gene lost 7 bases, with 13 bases spanning the gap. Germline V gene lookup returns CDR1 MNHNS and CDR2 SASEGT. The CDR3 extends over 14 amino acids. DNA of the CDR3: TGTGCCAGCAGTGCCGTTCGGGCGGGTGAAAAACTGTTTTTT. Its translation: CASSAVRAGEKLFF.

This clonotype was recorded at least ten times. The rearrangement uses TRBV11-2 and TRBJ2-7; 7 bases are shared with TRBD2. Germline CDR1 is SGHAT and CDR2 is FQNNGV. V trimming: 2 bases; J trimming: 6 bases; junction bases outside the gene matches: 16. This CDR3 region has 17 residues. The CDR3 region is CASSLFPPGAGPIEQYF. The CDR3 DNA reads TGTGCCAGCAGCTTATTCCCCCCGGGAGCGGGACCGATCGAGCAGTACTTC.

This clonotype was counted many times. The chain joins TRBV12-5 to TRBJ1-2; 7 bases line up with TRBD1. V lost 0 bases, J lost 8 bases, and 12 bases stayed unmatched. Germline CDR1 is LGHNT and CDR2 is FRNRAP. This CDR3 is 16 amino acids long. The CDR3 bases are TGTGCTAGTGGTTTGGTACTGCAGGGGGTGAGGGGAGGCTACACCTTC. Its translation is CASGLVLQGVRGGYTF.

In nucleotides, the CDR3 is TGTGCCAGCAGGGATGTTTCCTACGTCCTGACTTTC. It encodes CASRDVSYVLTF. V usage is TRBV2 and J usage is TRBJ2-6, with unresolved D. V shed 6 bases and J shed 11 bases, with 11 bases lying between them. CDR3 length equals 12 residues. Germline V CDR1 and CDR2: SNHLY, FYNNEI.